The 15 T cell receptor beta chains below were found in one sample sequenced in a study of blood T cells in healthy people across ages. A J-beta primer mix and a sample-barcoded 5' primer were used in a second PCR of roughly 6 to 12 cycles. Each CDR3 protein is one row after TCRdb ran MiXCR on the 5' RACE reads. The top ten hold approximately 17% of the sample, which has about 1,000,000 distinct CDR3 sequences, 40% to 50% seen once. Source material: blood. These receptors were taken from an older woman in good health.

CDR3 region: CASSDGGGPGEQYF. CDR3 coding DNA: TGTGCCAGCAGTGATGGGGGAGGGCCGGGAGAGCAGTACTTC. The chain couples TRBV6-1 to TRBJ2-5, with 7 positions matching TRBD2. V shed 3 bases and J 11 bases; nucleotides not matched to a gene: 12. The CDR3 is 14 residues long. CDR1 is MNHNS, CDR2 SASEGT, per germline.

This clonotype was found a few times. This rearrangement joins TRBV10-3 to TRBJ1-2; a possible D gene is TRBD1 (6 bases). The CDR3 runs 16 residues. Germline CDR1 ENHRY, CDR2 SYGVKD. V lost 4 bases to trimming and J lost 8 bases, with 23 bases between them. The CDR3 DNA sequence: TGTGCCATCAGTGTGGCGCAGGGGAAAGATCTACGGGGCTACACCTTC. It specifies CAISVAQGKDLRGYTF.

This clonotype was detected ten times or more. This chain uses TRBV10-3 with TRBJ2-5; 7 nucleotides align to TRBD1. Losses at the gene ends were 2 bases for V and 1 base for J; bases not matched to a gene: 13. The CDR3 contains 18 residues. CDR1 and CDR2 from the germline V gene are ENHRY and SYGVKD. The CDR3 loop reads CAISEPGGRGVTQETQYF. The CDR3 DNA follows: TGTGCCATCAGTGAGCCAGGGGGTAGGGGAGTGACCCAAGAGACCCAGTACTTC.

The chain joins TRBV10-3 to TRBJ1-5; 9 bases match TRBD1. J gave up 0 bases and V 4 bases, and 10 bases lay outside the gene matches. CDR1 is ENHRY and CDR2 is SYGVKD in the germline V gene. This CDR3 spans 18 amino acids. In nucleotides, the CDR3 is TGTGCCATCAGTGCGGGACAGGGTAGGGGGTATAGCAATCAGCCCCAGCATTTT. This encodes CAISAGQGRGYSNQPQHF.

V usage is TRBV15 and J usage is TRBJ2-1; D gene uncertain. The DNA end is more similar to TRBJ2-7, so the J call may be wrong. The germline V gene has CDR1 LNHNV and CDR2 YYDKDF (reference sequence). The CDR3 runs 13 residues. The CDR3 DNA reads TGTGCCACCAGCAGAGATTATCCGGACGAGCAGTACTTC. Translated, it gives CATSRDYPDEQYF.

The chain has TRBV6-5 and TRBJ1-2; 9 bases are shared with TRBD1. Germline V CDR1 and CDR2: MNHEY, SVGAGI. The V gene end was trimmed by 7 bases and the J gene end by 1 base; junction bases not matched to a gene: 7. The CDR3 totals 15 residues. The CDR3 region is CASIGTGIYNYGYTF. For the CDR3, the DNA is TGTGCCAGCATAGGGACAGGGATTTATAACTATGGCTACACCTTC.

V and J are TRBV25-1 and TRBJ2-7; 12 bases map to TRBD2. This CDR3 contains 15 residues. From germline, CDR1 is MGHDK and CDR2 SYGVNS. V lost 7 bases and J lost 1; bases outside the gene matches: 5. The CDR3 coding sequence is TGTGCCAGCACCCCTAGCGGGAGGGCGTCCTACGAGCAGTACTTC. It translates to CASTPSGRASYEQYF.

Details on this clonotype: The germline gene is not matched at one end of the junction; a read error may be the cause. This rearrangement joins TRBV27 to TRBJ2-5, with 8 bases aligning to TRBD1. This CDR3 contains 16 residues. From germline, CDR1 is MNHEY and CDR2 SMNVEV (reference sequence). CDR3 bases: TGTGCCAGCAGTTTTGAAGGGACAGGCCGCCAAGAGGCCCAGTACTTC. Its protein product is CASSFEGTGRQEAQYF.

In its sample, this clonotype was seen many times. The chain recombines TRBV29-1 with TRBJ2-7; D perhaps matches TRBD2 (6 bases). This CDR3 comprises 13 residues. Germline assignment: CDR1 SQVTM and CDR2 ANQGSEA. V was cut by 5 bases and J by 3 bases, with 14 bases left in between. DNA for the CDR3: TGCAGCGTTACCGGGACGGGAGTCTACGAGCAGTACTTC. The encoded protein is CSVTGTGVYEQYF.

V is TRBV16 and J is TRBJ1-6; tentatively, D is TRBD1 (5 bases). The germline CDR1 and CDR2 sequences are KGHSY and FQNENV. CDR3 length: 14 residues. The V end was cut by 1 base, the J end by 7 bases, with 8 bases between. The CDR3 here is CASSQLQGNSPLHF. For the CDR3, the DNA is TGTGCCAGCAGCCAATTGCAGGGAAATTCACCCCTCCACTTT.

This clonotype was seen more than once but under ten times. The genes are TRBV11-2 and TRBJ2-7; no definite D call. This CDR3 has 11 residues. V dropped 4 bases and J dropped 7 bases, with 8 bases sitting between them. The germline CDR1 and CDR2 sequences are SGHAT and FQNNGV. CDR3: CASSYPSEQYF. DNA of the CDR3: TGTGCCAGCAGCTACCCCTCGGAGCAGTACTTC.

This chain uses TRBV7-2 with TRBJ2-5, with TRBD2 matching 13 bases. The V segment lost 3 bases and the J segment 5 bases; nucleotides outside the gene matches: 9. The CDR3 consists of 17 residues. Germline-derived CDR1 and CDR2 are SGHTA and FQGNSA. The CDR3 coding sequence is TGTGCCAGCAGCTTTGGGACTAGCGGGAAAGTAATGGAGACCCAGTACTTC. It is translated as CASSFGTSGKVMETQYF.

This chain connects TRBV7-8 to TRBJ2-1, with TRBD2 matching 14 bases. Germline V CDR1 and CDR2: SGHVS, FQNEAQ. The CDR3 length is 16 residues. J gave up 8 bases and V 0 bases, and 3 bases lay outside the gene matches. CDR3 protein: CASSLARLAGGYEQFF. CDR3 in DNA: TGTGCCAGCAGCTTAGCGCGACTAGCGGGAGGGTATGAGCAGTTCTTC.

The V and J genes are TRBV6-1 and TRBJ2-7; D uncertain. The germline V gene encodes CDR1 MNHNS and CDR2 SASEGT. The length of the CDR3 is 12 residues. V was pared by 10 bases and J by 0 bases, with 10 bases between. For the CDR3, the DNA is TGTGCCACCCGGTTTTACTCCTACGAGCAGTACTTC. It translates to CATRFYSYEQYF.

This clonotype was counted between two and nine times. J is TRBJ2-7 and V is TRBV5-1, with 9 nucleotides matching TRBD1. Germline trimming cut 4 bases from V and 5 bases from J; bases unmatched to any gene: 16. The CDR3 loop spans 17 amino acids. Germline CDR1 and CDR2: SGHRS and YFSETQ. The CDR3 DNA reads TGCGCCAGCAGCCCGGCACTTGGGGACAGGGACTTCAACGAGCAGTACTTC. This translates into CASSPALGDRDFNEQYF. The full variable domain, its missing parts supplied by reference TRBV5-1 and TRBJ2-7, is KAGVTQTPRYLIKTRGQQVTLSCSPISGHRSVSWYQQTPGQGLQFLFEYFSETQRNKGNFPGRFSGRQFSNSRSEMNVSTLELGDSALYLCASSPALGDRDFNEQYFGPGTRLTVT.